This TCR beta chain is drawn from a study of blood T cell repertoires in COVID-19. Study information: The United States, Italy and Spain were the sources of the acute and convalescent COVID-19 samples.

The CDR3 totals 11 residues. Methods used by the authors: Estimation of nucleated cell counts relied on the amplification of reference gene primers. Here immunoSEQ multiplex PCR was the method, and the copy in TCRdb shows in-frame clones only, minus some. D and trimming were read from the DNA, whereas the V and J calls and clone size are those reported in that table. This sample has about 33,000 clones, with approximately 91% found just once. This clone has a handful of counts. An end of the junction does not agree with germline; a read error may underlie this. Sequencing was performed on peripheral blood. The chain carries TRBV12-3 or TRBV12-4 and TRBJ2-7; TRBD2 agrees at 8 bases. This receptor was identified in a human donor with active COVID-19. The donor label of this sample is uncertain. The CDR3 spells CGSGSSYEQYF. CDR3 DNA sequence: TGTGGCAGCGGGAGCTCCTACGAGCAGTACTTC.